This record covers a single T cell receptor beta chain. Its target antigen remains unknown. Within one base of it there is no much larger clone, and no base qualities were kept. The immunoSEQ Assay, a bias-controlled multiplex PCR, was used to amplify TCRbeta CDR3 regions from genomic DNA. As for the authors' bioinformatics: Nucleated cell counts per sample were estimated from amplification of reference gene primers within the assay. Sequence reads were collapsed and filtered to measure the absolute abundance of every unique TCRbeta CDR3 rearrangement. For each sample, productive Simpson clonality was calculated as the square root of Simpson's diversity index over productive rearrangements. TCRdb's version of the immuneACCESS table is confined to in-frame rearrangements and falls short of the full clone set. An unresolved V gene accounts for under half of the shortfall where checked; the remainder is of unknown origin. The V and J calls and clone size come from that table; D and trimming were worked out from the DNA. For this sample there are some 350,000 clones; around four fifths appear just once. Of the sample, approximately 3% is held by the ten largest clones.

Each collaborating institution followed its own protocols to collect whole blood in K2EDTA tubes. For TCRbeta analysis, collaborators shipped samples as frozen whole blood, isolated PBMCs, or DNA extracted from either of those sample types. This sample stems from a study of blood T cell repertoires in COVID-19 (dated by TCRdb to 2019 to 2021). Study-wide context: Collaborator samples came from the United States, Italy and Spain and covered acute and convalescent phases of COVID-19. The prospective study material was composed of cDNA or gDNA derived from T cells, B-cell-depleted T cells, or PBMCs. Subjects who had been exposed to COVID-19, were actively infected with it, or had recovered from it provided the deeply sampled blood TCRbeta repertoires that made up the dataset. The repertoires were released in a freely available public database intended as a resource for research on the immune response to SARS-CoV-2. Samples were obtained from the ongoing ImmuneRACE study (first 160 participants) and from some 1,200 subjects provided by 6 global collaborators. Nearly every sample came with metadata listing a de-identified subject ID, COVID-19 status, age in years and sex. HLA class I and class II types, where available, came from metadata supplied by the sample provider rather than from assay-based typing.

On the study overall, not on this receptor specifically: The quantity of clinical and demographic metadata differed by source and by participant and was supplied without curation.

Based on the germline V gene (reference sequence), the CDR1 and CDR2 sequences are SEHNR and FQNEAQ. Trimming costs V 5 bases and J 8 bases, and their ends lie 10 bases apart. The CDR3 goes from the cysteine to the phenylalanine over 12 residues. Kept here is only the CDR3 DNA, which spans 36 bases and is read in frame from base 1. The sequencing sample was made of peripheral blood. This receptor was taken from a man aged 25-45 years with active or convalescent COVID-19. Recombination joined TRBV7-9 with TRBJ1-3; the D segment cannot be called with confidence. CDR3 sequence: CASSPSEDTIYF. The base sequence is TGTGCCAGCAGCCCGTCCGAGGACACCATATATTTT.